The 6 T cell receptor beta chains reported below all come from one sample, sequenced in a study of OX40 agonist ivuxolimab in advanced cancers. Only in-frame clones appear in the TCRdb table, and some are missing; sequencing was by immunoSEQ multiplex PCR. The sample has 98,000 or so clones; 88% are singletons. The specimen comprised CD4+ or CD8+ T cells sorted from blood, sampled in a trial of the OX40 agonist ivuxolimab. Source of these receptors: an adult with an advanced solid tumor such as melanoma, head and neck, liver or kidney cancer.

The V call is TRBV4-2, the J call TRBJ2-3; D is undetermined. Germline loops: CDR1 LGHNA, CDR2 YNFKEQ. The CDR3 is 14 residues long. V was pared by 2 bases and J by 1 base, with 7 bases between. The CDR3 loop is CASSQSSRTDTQYF. CDR3 DNA: TGTGCCAGCAGCCAATCGAGTCGCACAGATACGCAGTATTTT.

This chain links TRBV29-1 with TRBJ2-1; D is perhaps TRBD2 (5 bases). CDR1 is SQVTM, CDR2 ANQGSEA, per germline. V lost 3 bases to trimming and J lost 14 bases, with 14 bases between them. The CDR3 has 11 residues. The CDR3 bases are TGCAGCGTTGAGGGCCCCCGGGAAGAGTTCTTC. This translates into CSVEGPREEFF.

The rearrangement joins TRBV18 to TRBJ1-1; D is undetermined. The CDR3 runs to 16 residues. The germline V and J ends were trimmed by 4 bases and 5 bases, with 20 bases remaining between them. CDR1 and CDR2 (germline): KGHSH, LQKENI. This chain's CDR3 is CASSLQRPQLMTEAFF. In DNA, the CDR3 is TGTGCCAGCTCACTTCAACGTCCGCAGCTTATGACTGAAGCTTTCTTT.

The chain links TRBV11-3 to TRBJ2-1, with D uncertain. CDR3 length: 16 amino acids. Germline CDR1 is SGHNT and CDR2 is YENEEA. V was shortened by 1 base and J by 0 bases, with 10 bases between the two germline ends. CDR3 bases: TGTGCCAGCAGCTTAGGGTCAGGCAGCTCCTACAATGAGCAGTTCTTC. Its translation is CASSLGSGSSYNEQFF. Looking up the rest from reference TRBV11-3 and TRBJ2-1 gives the full variable domain: EAGVVQSPRYKIIEKKQPVAFWCNPISGHNTLYWYLQNLGQGPELLIRYENEEAVDDSQLPKDRFSAERLKGVDSTLKIQPAELGDSAVYLCASSLGSGSSYNEQFFGPGTRLTVL.

V and J are TRBV28 and TRBJ1-2, with D unresolved. The CDR3 is made up of 13 amino acids. Germline CDR1 and CDR2: MDHEN and SYDVKM. Trimming shortened V by 3 bases and J by 3 bases, and 8 bases separated the two germline ends. CDR3 nucleotide sequence: TGTGCCAGCAGTTTTCGACGGGACTATGGCTACACCTTC. This translates into CASSFRRDYGYTF.

J is TRBJ1-2 and V is TRBV19; D might be TRBD1 (5 bases). The CDR3 sequence is 13 residues long. Trimming took off 5 bases at V and 8 bases at J, with 15 bases between the two ends. Germline V gene lookup returns CDR1 LNHDA and CDR2 SQIVND (reference sequence). CDR3 nucleotide sequence: TGTGCCAGTAGTTCTCTAATTGGGGGAGGCTACACCTTC. Encoded protein: CASSSLIGGGYTF.